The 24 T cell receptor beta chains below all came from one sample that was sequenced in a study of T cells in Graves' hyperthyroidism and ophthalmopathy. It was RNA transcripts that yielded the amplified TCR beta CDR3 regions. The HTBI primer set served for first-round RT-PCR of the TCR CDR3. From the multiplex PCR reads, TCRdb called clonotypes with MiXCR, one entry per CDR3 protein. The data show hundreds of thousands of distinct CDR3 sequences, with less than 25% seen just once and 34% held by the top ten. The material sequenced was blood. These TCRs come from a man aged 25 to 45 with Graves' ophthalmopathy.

The CDR3 region has the DNA TGTGCCAGCAGTTACTCTTTCCTAGCGGGACCGAACACCGGGGAGCTGTTTTTT. Translating it yields CASSYSFLAGPNTGELFF. The J gene is TRBJ2-2, the V gene TRBV6-2 or TRBV6-3; 9 bases map to TRBD2. Germline V gene data show CDR1 as MNHEY and CDR2 as SVGEGT. Unmatched junction bases numbered 5, after V lost 0 bases and J lost 0 bases. The length of the CDR3 is 18 residues.

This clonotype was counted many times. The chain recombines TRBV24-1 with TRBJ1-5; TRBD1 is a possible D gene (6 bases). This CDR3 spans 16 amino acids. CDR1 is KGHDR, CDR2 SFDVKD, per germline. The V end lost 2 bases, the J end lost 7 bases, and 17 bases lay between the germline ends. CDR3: CATSDSGGTPGQPQHF. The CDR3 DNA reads TGTGCCACCAGTGATTCCGGAGGGACACCGGGCCAGCCCCAGCATTTT.

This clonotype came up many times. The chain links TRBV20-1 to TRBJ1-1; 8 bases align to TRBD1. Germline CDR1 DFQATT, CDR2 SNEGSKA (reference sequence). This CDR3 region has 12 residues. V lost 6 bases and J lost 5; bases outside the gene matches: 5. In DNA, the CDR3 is TGCAGTGCATCAGACAGGGGAACTGAAGCTTTCTTT. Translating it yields CSASDRGTEAFF.

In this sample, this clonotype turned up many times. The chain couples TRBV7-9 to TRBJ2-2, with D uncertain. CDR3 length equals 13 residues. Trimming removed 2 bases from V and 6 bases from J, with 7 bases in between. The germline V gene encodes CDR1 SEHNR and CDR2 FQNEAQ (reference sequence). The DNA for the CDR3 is TGTGCCAGCAGCTTAATCGGGTCCGGGGAGCTGTTTTTT. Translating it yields CASSLIGSGELFF.

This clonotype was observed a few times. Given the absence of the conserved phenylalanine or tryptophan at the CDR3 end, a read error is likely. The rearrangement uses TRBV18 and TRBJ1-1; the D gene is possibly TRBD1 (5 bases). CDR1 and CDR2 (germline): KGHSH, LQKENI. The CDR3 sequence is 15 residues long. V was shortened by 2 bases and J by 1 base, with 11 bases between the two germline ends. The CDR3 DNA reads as TGTGCCAGCTCACCAACCGAAGGACAGAACACTGAAGCTTTCCTT. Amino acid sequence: CASSPTEGQNTEAFL.

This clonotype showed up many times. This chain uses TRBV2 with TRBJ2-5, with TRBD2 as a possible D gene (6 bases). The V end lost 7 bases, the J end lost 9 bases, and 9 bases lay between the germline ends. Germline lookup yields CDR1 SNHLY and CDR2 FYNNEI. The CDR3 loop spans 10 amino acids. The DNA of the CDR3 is TGTGCCAGCACCAGGGAGGCCCAGTACTTC. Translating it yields CASTREAQYF.

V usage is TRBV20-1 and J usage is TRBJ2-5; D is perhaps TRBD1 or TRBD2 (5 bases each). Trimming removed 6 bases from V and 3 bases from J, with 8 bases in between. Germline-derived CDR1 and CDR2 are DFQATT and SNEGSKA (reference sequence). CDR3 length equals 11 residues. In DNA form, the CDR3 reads TGCAGTGCCGGGACGGAAGAGACCCAGTACTTC. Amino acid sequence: CSAGTEETQYF.

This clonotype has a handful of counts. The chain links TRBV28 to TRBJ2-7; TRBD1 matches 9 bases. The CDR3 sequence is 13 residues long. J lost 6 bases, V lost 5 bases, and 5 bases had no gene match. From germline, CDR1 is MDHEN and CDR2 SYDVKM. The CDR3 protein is CASSPPTGGEQYF. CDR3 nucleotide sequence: TGTGCCAGCAGTCCCCCGACAGGGGGCGAGCAGTACTTC.

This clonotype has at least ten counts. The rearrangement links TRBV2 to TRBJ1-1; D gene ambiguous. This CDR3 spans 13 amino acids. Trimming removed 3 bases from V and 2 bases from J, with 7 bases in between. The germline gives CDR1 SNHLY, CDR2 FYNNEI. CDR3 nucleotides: TGTGCCAGCAGTGAGAAGGGTAACACTGAAGCTTTCTTT. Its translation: CASSEKGNTEAFF.

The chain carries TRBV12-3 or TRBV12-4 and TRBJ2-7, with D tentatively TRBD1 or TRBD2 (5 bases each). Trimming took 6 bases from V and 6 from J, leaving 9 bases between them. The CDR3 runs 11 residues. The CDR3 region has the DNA TGTGCCAGCAGAAAAGGGACCGAGCAGTACTTC. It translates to CASRKGTEQYF.

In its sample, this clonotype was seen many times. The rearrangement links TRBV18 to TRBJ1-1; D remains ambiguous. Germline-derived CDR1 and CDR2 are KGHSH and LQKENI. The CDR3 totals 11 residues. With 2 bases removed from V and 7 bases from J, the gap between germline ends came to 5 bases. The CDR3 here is CASSPLSEAFF. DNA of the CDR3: TGTGCCAGCTCACCATTGAGTGAAGCTTTCTTT.

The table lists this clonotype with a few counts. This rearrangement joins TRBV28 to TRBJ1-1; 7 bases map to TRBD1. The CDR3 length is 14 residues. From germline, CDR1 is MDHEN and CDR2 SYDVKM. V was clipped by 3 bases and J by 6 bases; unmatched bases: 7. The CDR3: CASSFLDRPAEAFF. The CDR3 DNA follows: TGTGCCAGCAGTTTTTTGGACAGGCCCGCTGAAGCTTTCTTT.

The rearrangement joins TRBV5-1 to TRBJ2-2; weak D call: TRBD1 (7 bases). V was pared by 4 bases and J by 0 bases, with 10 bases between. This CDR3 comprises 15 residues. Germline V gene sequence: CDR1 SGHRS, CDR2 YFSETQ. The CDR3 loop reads CASSAGQTNTGELFF. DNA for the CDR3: TGCGCCAGCAGCGCGGGACAGACGAACACCGGGGAGCTGTTTTTT. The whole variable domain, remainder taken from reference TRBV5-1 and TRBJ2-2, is KAGVTQTPRYLIKTRGQQVTLSCSPISGHRSVSWYQQTPGQGLQFLFEYFSETQRNKGNFPGRFSGRQFSNSRSEMNVSTLELGDSALYLCASSAGQTNTGELFFGEGSRLTVL.

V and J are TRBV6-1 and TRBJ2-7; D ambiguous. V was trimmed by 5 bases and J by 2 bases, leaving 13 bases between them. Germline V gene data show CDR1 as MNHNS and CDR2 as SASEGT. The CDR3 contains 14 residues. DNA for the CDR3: TGTGCCAGCAGTCTCCTCCCTAACCCCTACGAGCAGTACTTC. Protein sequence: CASSLLPNPYEQYF.

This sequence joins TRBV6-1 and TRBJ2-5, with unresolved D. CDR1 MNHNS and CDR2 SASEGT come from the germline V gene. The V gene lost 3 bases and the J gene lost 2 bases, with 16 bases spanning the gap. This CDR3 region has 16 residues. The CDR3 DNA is TGTGCCAGCAGTGACGGAAGCTACCGCCCGCAAGAGACCCAGTACTTC. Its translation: CASSDGSYRPQETQYF.

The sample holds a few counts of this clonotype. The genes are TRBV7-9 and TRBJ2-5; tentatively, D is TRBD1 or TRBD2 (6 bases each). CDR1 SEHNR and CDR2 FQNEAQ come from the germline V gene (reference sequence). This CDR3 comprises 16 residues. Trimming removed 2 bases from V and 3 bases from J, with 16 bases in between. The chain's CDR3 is CASSLKAWGAKETQYF. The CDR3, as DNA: TGTGCCAGCAGCTTAAAAGCGTGGGGGGCCAAAGAGACCCAGTACTTC.

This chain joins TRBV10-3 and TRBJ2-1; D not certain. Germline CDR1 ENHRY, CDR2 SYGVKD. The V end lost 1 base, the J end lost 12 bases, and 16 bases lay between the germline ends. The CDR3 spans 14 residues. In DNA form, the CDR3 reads TGTGCCATCAGTGAGTTATCAGATTCTAGTGGGCAGTTCTTC. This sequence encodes CAISELSDSSGQFF.

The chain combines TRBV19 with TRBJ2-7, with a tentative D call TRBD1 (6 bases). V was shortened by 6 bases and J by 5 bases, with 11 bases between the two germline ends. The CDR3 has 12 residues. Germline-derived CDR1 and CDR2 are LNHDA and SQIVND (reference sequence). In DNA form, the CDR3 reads TGTGCCAGTAGGTTTGAGGGGGACGAGCAGTACTTC. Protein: CASRFEGDEQYF.

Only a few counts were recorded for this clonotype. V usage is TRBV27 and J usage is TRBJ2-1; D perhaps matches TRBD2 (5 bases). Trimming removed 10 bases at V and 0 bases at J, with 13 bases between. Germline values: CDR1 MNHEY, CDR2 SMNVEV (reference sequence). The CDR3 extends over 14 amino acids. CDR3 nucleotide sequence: TGTGCCACGTCGCTGGGGAGCTCCTACAATGAGCAGTTCTTC. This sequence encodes CATSLGSSYNEQFF.

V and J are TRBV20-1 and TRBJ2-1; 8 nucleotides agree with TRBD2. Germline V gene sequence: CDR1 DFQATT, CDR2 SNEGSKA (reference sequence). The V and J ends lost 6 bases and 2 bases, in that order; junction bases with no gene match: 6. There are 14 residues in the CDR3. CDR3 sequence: CSATLAETYNEQFF. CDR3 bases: TGCAGTGCAACACTAGCGGAAACCTACAATGAGCAGTTCTTC.

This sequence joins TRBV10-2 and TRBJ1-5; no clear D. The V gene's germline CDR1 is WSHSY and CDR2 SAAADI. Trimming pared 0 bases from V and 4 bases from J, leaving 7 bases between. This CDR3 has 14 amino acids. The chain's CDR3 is CASSESSQNQPQHF. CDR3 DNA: TGCGCCAGCAGTGAGTCGTCGCAAAATCAGCCCCAGCATTTT.

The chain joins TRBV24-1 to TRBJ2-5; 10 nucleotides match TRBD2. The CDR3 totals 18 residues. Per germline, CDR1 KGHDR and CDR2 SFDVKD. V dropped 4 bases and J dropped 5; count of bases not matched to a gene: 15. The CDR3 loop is CATSESASGRFFVETQYF. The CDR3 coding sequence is TGTGCCACCAGTGAATCAGCTAGCGGGAGATTTTTCGTCGAGACCCAGTACTTC.

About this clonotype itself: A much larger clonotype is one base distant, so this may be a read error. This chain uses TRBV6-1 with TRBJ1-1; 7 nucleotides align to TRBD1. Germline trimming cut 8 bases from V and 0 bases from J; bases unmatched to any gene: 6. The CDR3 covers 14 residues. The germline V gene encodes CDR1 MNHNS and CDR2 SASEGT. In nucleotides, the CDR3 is TGTGCCAGCTGGTCGAGGGGGCTGAACACTGAAGCTTTCTTT. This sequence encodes CASWSRGLNTEAFF.

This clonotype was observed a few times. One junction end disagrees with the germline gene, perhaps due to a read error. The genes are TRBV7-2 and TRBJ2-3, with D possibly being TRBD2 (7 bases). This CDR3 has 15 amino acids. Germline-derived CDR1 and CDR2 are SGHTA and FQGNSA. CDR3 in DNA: TGTGCCAACAGCTTACGGGGGGCGCGAACAGATACGCAGTATTTT. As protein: CANSLRGARTDTQYF.